Listed below are T cell receptor beta chains from one sample, sequenced in a study of T cells expressing NK-cell markers. With the 5' RACE reads reprocessed, TCRdb shows one record per CDR3 protein and no DNA. Its table records hundreds of thousands of distinct CDR3 sequences. The sequencing input was blood T cells: a sorted CD56 or NKG2C T cell subset, CD4+ or CD8+ T cells, or bulk PBMC T cells (not recorded which). Source of these receptors: a man aged 18 to 35 in good health. Both conserved end residues are part of each CDR3. The order of the fields is J gene, V gene, CDR3 protein.

j_gene: TRBJ2-5
v_gene: TRBV27
CDR3aa: CASSFSLVETQYF

j_gene: TRBJ2-2
v_gene: TRBV9
CDR3aa: CASSGGGTPSSGELFF

j_gene: TRBJ2-3
v_gene: TRBV25-1
CDR3aa: CASGIAGGTDTQYF

j_gene: TRBJ2-3
v_gene: TRBV5-1
CDR3aa: CASSLVSGKADTQYF

j_gene: TRBJ2-1
v_gene: TRBV6-2/TRBV6-3
CDR3aa: CASSRIPGQGVPRQFF

j_gene: TRBJ2-3
v_gene: TRBV25-1
CDR3aa: CASSRTGSTDTQYF

j_gene: TRBJ2-1
v_gene: TRBV7-9
CDR3aa: CASSARRLAGGDEQFF

j_gene: TRBJ2-2
v_gene: TRBV15
CDR3aa: CATSPGRALTGELFF

j_gene: TRBJ2-5
v_gene: TRBV27
CDR3aa: CASSPLAGGPETQYF

j_gene: TRBJ2-1
v_gene: TRBV5-4
CDR3aa: CASSLVQASYNEQFF

j_gene: TRBJ2-5
v_gene: TRBV14
CDR3aa: CASSQKWGQSTQYF

j_gene: TRBJ2-5
v_gene: TRBV12-3/TRBV12-4
CDR3aa: CASSFRAGAETQYF

j_gene: TRBJ2-2
v_gene: TRBV24-1
CDR3aa: CATSDWTSRTGELFF

j_gene: TRBJ2-1
v_gene: TRBV6-1
CDR3aa: CASSRTGLAGVNEQFF

j_gene: TRBJ1-1
v_gene: TRBV29-1
CDR3aa: CSVEWGARMNTEAFF

j_gene: TRBJ2-1
v_gene: TRBV12-5
CDR3aa: CASGLVGGAYNEQFF

j_gene: TRBJ2-4
v_gene: TRBV3-1
CDR3aa: CASSQAAGNDIQYF

j_gene: TRBJ1-4
v_gene: TRBV30
CDR3aa: CAWSAGLVQEKLFF

j_gene: TRBJ2-3
v_gene: TRBV20-1
CDR3aa: CSARVGLAGVIDGDTQYF

j_gene: TRBJ2-7
v_gene: TRBV7-8
CDR3aa: CASSLVSLAGATSYEQYF

j_gene: TRBJ2-3
v_gene: TRBV6-2/TRBV6-3
CDR3aa: CASSYSLGNTQYF

j_gene: TRBJ2-1
v_gene: TRBV10-3
CDR3aa: CATRRAENEQFF

j_gene: TRBJ2-3
v_gene: TRBV20-1
CDR3aa: CSASAGGRGTDTQYF